This record looks at one T cell receptor beta chain sequence and its context. TCRdb's table, derived via immunoSEQ multiplex PCR, lists solely in-frame clones and lacks some. The repertoire holds about 68,000 clones, with around 79% as singletons. The sample comes from a study of radiotherapy plus CTLA-4 blockade in lung cancer. Focal radiation plus CTLA-4 blockade with ipilimumab was administered to patients who had chemo-refractory metastatic non-small-cell lung cancer. Specimen: peripheral blood, collected from a patient treated with radiotherapy plus ipilimumab. The sequence was collected from a human donor with non-small cell lung cancer who had a complete response to radiotherapy plus ipilimumab.

CDR3 DNA: TGTGCCAGCAGCTTACGGACTAACACAGATACGCAGTATTTT. Encoded protein: CASSLRTNTDTQYF. The V and J genes are TRBV5-4 and TRBJ2-3, with D tentatively TRBD2 (6 bases). CDR1 is SGHNT and CDR2 is YYREEE in the germline V gene (reference sequence). CDR3 length: 14 amino acids. V was clipped by 2 bases and J by 2 bases, with 9 bases between them.